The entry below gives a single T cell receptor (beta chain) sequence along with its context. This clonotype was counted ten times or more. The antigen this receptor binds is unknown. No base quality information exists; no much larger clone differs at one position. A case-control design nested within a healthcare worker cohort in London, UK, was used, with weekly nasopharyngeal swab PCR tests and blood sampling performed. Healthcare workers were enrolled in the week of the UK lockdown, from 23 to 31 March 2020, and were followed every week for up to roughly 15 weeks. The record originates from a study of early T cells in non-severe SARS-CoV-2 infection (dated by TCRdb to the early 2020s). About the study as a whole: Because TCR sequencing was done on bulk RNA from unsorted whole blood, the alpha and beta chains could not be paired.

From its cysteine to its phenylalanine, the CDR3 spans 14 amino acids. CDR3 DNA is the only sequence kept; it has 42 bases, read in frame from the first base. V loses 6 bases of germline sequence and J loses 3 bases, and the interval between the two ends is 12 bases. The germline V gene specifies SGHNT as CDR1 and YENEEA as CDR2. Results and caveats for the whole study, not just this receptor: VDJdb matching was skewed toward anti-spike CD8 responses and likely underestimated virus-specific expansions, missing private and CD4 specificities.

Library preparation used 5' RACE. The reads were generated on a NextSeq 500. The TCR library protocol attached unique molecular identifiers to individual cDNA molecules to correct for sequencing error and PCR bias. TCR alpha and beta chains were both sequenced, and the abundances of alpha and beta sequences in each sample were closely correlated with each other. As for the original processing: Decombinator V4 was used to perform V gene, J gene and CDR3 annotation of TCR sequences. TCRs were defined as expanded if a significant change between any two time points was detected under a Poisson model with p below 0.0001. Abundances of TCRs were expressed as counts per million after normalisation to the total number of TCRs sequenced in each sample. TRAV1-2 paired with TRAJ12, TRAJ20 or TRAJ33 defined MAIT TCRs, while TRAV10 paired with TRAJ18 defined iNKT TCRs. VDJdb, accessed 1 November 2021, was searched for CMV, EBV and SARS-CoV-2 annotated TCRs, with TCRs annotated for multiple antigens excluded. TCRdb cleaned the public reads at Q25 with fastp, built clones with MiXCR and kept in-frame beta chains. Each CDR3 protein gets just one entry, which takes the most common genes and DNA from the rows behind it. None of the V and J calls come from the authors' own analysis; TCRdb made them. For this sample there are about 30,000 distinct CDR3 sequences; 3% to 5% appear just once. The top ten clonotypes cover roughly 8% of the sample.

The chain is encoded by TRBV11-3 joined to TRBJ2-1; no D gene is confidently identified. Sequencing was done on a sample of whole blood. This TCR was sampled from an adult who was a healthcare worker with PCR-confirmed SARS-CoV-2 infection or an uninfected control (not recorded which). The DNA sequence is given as TGTGCCAGCAGACCAAACTCTAACTACAATGAGCAGTTCTTC. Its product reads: CASRPNSNYNEQFF.